The present T cell receptor beta chain was sequenced within a study of blood T cells in healthy people across ages. Primers used in a second PCR of roughly 6 to 12 cycles were a sample-barcoded 5' primer and a J-beta primer mix. The study obtained at least 2.5 million CDR3-containing paired-end reads from every sample. Each CDR3 protein gets one entry after TCRdb re-called the 5' RACE reads with MiXCR. The data show 600,000 or so distinct CDR3 sequences, about 28% seen once. Looked up from germline, CDR1 is KGHSH and CDR2 is LQKENI. The CDR3 covers 15 residues. V lost 6 bases and J 2 bases, leaving 15 bases between the germline ends. This clonotype was observed many times.

The J gene is TRBJ2-3, the V gene TRBV18; D might be TRBD2 (5 bases). The clonotype originates from an elderly woman in good health. Material for sequencing was blood. The CDR3 loop reads CASSPTRRFTDTQYF. Written as DNA, the CDR3 is TGTGCCAGCTCCCCAACTAGAAGGTTCACAGATACGCAGTATTTT.